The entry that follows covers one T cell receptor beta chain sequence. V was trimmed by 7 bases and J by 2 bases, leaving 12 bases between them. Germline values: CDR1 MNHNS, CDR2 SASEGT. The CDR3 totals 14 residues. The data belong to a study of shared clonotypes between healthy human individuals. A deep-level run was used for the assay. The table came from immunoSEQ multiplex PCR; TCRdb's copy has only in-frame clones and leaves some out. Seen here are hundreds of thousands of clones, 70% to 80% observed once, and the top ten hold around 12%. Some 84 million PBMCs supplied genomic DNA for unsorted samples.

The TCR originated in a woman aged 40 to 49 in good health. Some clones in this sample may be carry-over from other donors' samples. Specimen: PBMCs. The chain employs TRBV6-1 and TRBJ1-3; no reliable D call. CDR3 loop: CASNELGAGNTIYF. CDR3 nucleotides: TGTGCCAGCAACGAACTGGGTGCTGGAAACACCATATATTTT.